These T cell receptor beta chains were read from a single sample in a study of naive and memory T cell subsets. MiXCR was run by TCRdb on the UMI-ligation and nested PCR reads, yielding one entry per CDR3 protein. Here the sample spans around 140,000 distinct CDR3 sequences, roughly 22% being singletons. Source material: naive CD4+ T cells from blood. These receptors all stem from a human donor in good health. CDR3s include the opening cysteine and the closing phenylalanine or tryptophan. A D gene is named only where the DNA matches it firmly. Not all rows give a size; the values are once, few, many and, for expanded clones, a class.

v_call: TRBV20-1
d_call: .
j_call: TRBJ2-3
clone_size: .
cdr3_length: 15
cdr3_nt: TGCAGTGCTAGAGATCGGCTAGCTTCCACAGATACGCAGTATTTT
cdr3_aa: CSARDRLASTDTQYF

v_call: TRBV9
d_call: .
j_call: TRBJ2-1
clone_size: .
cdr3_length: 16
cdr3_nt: TGTGCCAGCAGCGTAGGGCCGGGGGCCTCCTACAATGAGCAGTTCTTC
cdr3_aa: CASSVGPGASYNEQFF

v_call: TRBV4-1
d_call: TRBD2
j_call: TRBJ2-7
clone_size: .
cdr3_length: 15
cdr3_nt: TGCGCCAGCAGCCATGGACTAGCGGGAGGTTACGAGCAGTACTTC
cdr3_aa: CASSHGLAGGYEQYF

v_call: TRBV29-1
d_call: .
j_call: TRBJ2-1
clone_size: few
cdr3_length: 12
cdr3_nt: TGCAGCGTTGACGGGACCTACAATGAGCAGTTCTTC
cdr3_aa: CSVDGTYNEQFF

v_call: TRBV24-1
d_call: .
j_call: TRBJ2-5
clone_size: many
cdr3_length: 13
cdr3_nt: TGTGCCACCGCTCCGGGACATCGAGAGACCCAGTACTTC
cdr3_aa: CATAPGHRETQYF

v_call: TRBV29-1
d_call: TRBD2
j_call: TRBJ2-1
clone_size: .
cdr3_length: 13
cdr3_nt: TGCAGCGTTGGACTAGCGGTGAACAATGAGCAGTTCTTC
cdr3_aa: CSVGLAVNNEQFF

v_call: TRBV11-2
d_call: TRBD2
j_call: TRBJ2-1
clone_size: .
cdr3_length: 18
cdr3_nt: TGTGCCAGCAGCTCCTTAGTTGGTAGCGGGAGGGCCTTGGATGAGCAGTTCTTC
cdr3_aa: CASSSLVGSGRALDEQFF

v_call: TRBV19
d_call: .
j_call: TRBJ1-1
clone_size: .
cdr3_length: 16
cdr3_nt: TGTGCCAGTAGTATAGGGACAAGAAGAGGCAACACTGAAGCTTTCTTT
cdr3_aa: CASSIGTRRGNTEAFF

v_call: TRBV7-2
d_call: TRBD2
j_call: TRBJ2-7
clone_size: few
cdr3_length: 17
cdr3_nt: TGTGCCAGCAGCCCTCCGGGACTAGCGGGAGGTACAATGGAGCAGTACTTC
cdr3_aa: CASSPPGLAGGTMEQYF

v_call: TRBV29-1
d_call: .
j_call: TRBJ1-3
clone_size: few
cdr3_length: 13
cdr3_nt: TGCAGCGTTGATTCCACCTCTGGAAACACCATATATTTT
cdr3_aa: CSVDSTSGNTIYF

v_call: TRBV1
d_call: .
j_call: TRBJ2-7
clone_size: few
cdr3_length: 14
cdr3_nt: TGCACCCAGCTAAGAGCTCAGAATCGAAAGGAGCAGTACTTC
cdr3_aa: CTQLRAQNRKEQYF

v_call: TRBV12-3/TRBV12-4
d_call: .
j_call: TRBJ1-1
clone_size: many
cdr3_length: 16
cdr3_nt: TGTGCCAGCAGCATCCCGGGTCCCAAAGTCCCGTCTGAAGCTTTCTTT
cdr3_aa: CASSIPGPKVPSEAFF

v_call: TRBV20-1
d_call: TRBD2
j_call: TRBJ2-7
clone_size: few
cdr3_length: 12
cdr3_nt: TGCAGTGCTAGTGTCGGGAGGTACGAGCAGTACTTC
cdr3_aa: CSASVGRYEQYF

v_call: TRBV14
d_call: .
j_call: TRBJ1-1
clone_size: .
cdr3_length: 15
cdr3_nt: TGTGCCAGCAGCCCAACGAGGGGGGCTCACACTGAAGCTTTCTTT
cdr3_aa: CASSPTRGAHTEAFF

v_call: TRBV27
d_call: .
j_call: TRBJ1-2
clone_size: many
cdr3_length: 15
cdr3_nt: TGTGCCAGCAGTTCCGCCCGAGACTCTAACTATGGCTACACCTTC
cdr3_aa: CASSSARDSNYGYTF

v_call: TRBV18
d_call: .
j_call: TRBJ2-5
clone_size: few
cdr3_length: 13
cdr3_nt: TGTGCCAGCTCACCTTTTGGGTCGGAGACCCAGTACTTC
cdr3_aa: CASSPFGSETQYF

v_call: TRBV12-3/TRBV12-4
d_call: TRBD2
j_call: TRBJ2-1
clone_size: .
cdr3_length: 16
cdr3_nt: TGTGCCAGCGAAAACCGGCGGGAGGGCGTCTACAATGAGCAGTTCTTC
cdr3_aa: CASENRREGVYNEQFF

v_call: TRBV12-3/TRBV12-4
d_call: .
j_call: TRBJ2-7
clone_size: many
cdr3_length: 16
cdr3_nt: TGTGCCAGCAGTCTAATACTACAGGGTCCAAGATACGAGCAGTACTTC
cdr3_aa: CASSLILQGPRYEQYF

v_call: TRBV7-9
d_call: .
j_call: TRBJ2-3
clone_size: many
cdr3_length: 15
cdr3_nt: TGTGCCAGCAGCTTAGGTGGAGTATGGACAGATACGCAGTATTTT
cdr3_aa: CASSLGGVWTDTQYF

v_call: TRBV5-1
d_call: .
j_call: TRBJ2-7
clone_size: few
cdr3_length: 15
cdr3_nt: TGCGCCAGCAGCTTGGACAGGGCCCGCCGAGGCGAGCAGTACTTC
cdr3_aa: CASSLDRARRGEQYF

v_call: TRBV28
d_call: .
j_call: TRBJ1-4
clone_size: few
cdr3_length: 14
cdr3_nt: TGTGCCAGCAGTTTGTTGGTGGCGACGGCGAGGCTGTTTTTT
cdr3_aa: CASSLLVATARLFF

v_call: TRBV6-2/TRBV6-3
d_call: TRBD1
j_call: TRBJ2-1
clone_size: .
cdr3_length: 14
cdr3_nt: TGTGCCAGCAGAGAAAGGGACAGGGTAAATGAGCAGTTCTTC
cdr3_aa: CASRERDRVNEQFF

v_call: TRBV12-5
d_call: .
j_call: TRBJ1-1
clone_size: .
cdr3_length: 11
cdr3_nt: TGTGCTAGTGGTTTGGGGGTGGTCGCTTTCTTT
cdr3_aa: CASGLGVVAFF

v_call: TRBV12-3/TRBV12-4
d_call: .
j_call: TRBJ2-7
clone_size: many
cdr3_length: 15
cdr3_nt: TGTGCCAGCAGCCCCGCCGGGACCGGAACCTACGAGCAGTACTTC
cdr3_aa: CASSPAGTGTYEQYF

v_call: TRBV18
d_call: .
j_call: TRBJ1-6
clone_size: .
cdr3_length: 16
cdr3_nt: TGTGCCAGCTCACCACCGGGCAACTCGAGAGGGTCACCCCTCCACTTT
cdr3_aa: CASSPPGNSRGSPLHF

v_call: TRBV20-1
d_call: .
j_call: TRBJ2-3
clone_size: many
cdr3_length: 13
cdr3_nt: TGCAGTGCGGTTGGTCGGACCACAGATACGCAGTATTTT
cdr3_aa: CSAVGRTTDTQYF

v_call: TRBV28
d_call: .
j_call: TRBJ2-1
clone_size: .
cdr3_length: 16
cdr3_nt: TGTGCCAGCAGTTTAAACGTTGGGCAGGGATACAATGAGCAGTTCTTC
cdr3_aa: CASSLNVGQGYNEQFF

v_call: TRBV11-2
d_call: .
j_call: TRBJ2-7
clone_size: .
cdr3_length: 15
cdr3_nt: TGTGCCAGCAGCTTAGGTTTGACAGAAACCTACGAGCAGTACTTC
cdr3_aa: CASSLGLTETYEQYF

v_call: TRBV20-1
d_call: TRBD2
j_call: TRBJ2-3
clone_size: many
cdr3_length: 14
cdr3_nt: TGCAGTGCTAGACTAGCGGGTGGGTTCGATACGCAGTATTTT
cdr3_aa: CSARLAGGFDTQYF

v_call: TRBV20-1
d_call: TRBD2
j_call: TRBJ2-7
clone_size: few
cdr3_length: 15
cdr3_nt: TGCAGTGCTAGAGATCGCCGACTAGCGGCCTACGAGCAGTACTTC
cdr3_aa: CSARDRRLAAYEQYF

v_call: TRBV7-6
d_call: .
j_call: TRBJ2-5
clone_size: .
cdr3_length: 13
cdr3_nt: TGTGCCAGCAGTGCTAGCGCTGCAGAGACCCAGTACTTC
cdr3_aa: CASSASAAETQYF